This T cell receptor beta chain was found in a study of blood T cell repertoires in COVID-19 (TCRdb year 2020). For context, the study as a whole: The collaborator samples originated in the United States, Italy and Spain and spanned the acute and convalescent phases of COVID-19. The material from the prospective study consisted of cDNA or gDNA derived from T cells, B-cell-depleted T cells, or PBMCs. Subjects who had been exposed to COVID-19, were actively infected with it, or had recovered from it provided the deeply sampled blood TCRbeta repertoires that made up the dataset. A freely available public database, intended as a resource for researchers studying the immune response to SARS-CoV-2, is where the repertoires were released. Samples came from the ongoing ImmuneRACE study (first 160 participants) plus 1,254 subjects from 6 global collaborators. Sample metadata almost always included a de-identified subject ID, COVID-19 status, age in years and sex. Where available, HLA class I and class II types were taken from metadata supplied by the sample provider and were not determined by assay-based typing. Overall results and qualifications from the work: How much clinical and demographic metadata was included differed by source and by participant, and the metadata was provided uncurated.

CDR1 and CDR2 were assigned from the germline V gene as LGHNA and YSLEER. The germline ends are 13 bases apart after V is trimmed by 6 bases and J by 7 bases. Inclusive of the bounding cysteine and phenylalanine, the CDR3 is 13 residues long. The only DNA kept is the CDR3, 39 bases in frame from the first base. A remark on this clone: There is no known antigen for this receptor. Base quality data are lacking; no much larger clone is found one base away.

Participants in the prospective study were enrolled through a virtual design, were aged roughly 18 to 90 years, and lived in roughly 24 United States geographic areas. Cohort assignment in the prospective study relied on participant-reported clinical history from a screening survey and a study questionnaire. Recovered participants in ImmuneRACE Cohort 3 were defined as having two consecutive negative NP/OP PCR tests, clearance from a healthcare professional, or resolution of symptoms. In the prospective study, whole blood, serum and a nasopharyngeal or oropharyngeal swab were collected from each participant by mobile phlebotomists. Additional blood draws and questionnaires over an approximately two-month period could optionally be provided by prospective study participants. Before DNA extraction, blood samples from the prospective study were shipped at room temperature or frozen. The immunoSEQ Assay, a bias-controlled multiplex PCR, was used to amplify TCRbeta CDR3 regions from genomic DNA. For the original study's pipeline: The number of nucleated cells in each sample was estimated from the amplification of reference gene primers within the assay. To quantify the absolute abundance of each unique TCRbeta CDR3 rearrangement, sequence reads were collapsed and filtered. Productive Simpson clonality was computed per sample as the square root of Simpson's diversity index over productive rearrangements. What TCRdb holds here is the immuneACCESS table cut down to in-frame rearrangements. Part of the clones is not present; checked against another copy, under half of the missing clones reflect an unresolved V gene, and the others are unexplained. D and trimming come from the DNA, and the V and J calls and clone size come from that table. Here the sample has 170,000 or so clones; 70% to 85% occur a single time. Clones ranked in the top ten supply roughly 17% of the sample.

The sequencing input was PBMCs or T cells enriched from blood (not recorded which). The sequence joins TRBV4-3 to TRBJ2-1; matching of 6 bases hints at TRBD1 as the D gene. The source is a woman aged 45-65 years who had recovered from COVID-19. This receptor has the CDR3 CASRKTGRNEQFF. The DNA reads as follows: TGCGCCAGCAGAAAAACAGGGAGAAATGAGCAGTTCTTC.